This TCR beta chain was captured by sequencing in a study of blood T cells in healthy people across ages. Looked up from germline, CDR1 is LGHDT and CDR2 is YNNKEL (reference sequence). The V end lost 3 bases, the J end lost 5 bases, and 5 bases lay between the germline ends. The CDR3 sequence is 11 residues long. A sample-barcoded 5' primer and a J-beta primer mix were used in a second PCR of about 7 to 12 cycles. One entry per CDR3 protein results from TCRdb running MiXCR on the 5' RACE reads. Among some 1.4 million distinct CDR3 sequences, 35% to 45% were seen once, and the ten largest hold approximately 7.9%.

This TCR derives from a woman aged 18-29 years in good health. The rearrangement uses TRBV3-1 and TRBJ2-7, with D uncertain. Material: blood. CDR3 in amino acids: CASSHVNEQYF. The CDR3 nucleotides are TGTGCCAGCAGCCATGTAAACGAGCAGTACTTC.